The 26 T cell receptor beta chains below all came from one sample that was sequenced in a study of human T cells and chemical hapten exposure. TCRdb itself ran the RACE reads through MiXCR, one entry per CDR3 protein. Of around 380,000 distinct CDR3 sequences in the sample, about 5% were seen once. Time point: pre-sensitization, week 0. Indicated treatment: therapeutic diphenylcyclopropenone sensitization with weekly scalp DPC. Source: whole blood, taken in connection with sensitization to the hapten diphenylcyclopropenone (DPC). The receptors stem from a woman under 30 with alopecia areata. Some clones in this sample may be carry-over from other donors' samples.

This clonotype was seen more than once but under ten times. The V call is TRBV12-3 or TRBV12-4, the J call TRBJ1-5, with D uncertain. The CDR3 runs 14 residues. The ends were cut back, 3 bases at V and 0 bases at J, with 6 bases in the middle. This CDR3 is CASSFQDSNQPQHF. CDR3 sequence (DNA): TGTGCCAGCAGTTTCCAGGATAGCAATCAGCCCCAGCATTTT.

The table lists this clonotype with a few counts. The chain employs TRBV6-1 and TRBJ1-2; D gene unclear. V shed 2 bases and J shed 4 bases, with 14 bases lying between them. This CDR3 comprises 15 residues. Germline CDR1 and CDR2: MNHNS and SASEGT. This CDR3 reads CASSESDGGGYGYTF. CDR3 DNA: TGTGCCAGCAGTGAAAGCGACGGCGGCGGCTATGGCTACACCTTC.

This clonotype has only a few counts. The V call is TRBV12-3 or TRBV12-4, the J call TRBJ1-5; tentatively, D is TRBD1 (6 bases). The CDR3 totals 15 residues. Deletions cut 4 bases from V and 4 bases from J, with 14 bases between. CDR3 in amino acids: CASSSRTVGNQPQHF. The DNA of the CDR3 is TGTGCCAGCAGTTCGCGGACAGTTGGAAATCAGCCCCAGCATTTT.

This clonotype was observed a handful of times. CDR3 DNA: TGTGCTAGTGGTTTGGTACTAGGGTCCAATAGCAATCAGCCCCAGCATTTT. Translation: CASGLVLGSNSNQPQHF. The chain links TRBV12-5 to TRBJ1-5; no definite D call. Germline-derived CDR1 and CDR2 are LGHNT and FRNRAP. V lost 0 bases, J lost 0 bases, and 12 bases lay in between. The CDR3 is 17 residues long.

This clonotype was found many times. Mismatch with germline at one junction end may stem from a read error. The chain joins TRBV2 to TRBJ2-7; D perhaps matches TRBD2 (5 bases). The CDR3 extends over 13 amino acids. Germline V gives CDR1 SNHLY, CDR2 FYNNEI. CDR3: CASSQRGAYGQYF. In nucleotides, the CDR3 is TGTGCCAGCAGTCAACGGGGAGCTTACGGGCAGTACTTC.

The sample holds many counts of this clonotype. The J gene is TRBJ1-4, the V gene TRBV4-2; tentatively, D is TRBD1 (5 bases). The CDR3 sequence is 19 residues long. Trimming stripped 2 bases from V and 7 bases from J, with 26 bases between. Germline V gene data show CDR1 as LGHNA and CDR2 as YNFKEQ. The CDR3 spells CASSQQEIGIGGRGEKLFF. CDR3 DNA sequence: TGTGCCAGCAGCCAACAAGAGATCGGAATCGGGGGTCGGGGTGAAAAACTGTTTTTT.

The table lists this clonotype with many counts. The chain carries TRBV29-1 and TRBJ1-1; TRBD1 agrees at 8 bases. Germline CDR1 SQVTM, CDR2 ANQGSEA. The CDR3 covers 15 residues. V lost 0 bases and J lost 3; bases outside the gene matches: 6. The CDR3 sequence is CSVEDLPDRDTEAFF. Written as DNA, the CDR3 is TGCAGCGTTGAAGATCTTCCGGACAGGGACACTGAAGCTTTCTTT.

The CDR3 region has the DNA TGTGCCAGCAGTGGACGGACGAACACCGGGGAGCTGTTTTTT. As protein: CASSGRTNTGELFF. V is TRBV5-4 and J is TRBJ2-2; D call uncertain. CDR1 SGHNT and CDR2 YYREEE come from the germline V gene (reference sequence). CDR3 length: 14 residues. The V end was cut by 5 bases, the J end by 0 bases, with 8 bases between. The entire variable domain, with the rest obtained from reference TRBV5-4 and TRBJ2-2, is as follows: ETGVTQSPTHLIKTRGQQVTLRCSSQSGHNTVSWYQQALGQGPQFIFQYYREEENGRGNFPPRFSGLQFPNYSSELNVNALELDDSALYLCASSGRTNTGELFFGEGSRLTVL.

This clonotype appeared many times. V gene TRBV5-1 combines with J gene TRBJ2-6; D is ambiguous. CDR3 length: 14 residues. Germline loops: CDR1 SGHRS, CDR2 YFSETQ. Trimming pared 2 bases from V and 3 bases from J, leaving 6 bases between. The CDR3 loop reads CASSFEGGANVLTF. The DNA of the CDR3 is TGCGCCAGCAGCTTCGAAGGTGGGGCCAACGTCCTGACTTTC.

This clonotype was counted ten times or more. J is TRBJ1-2 and V is TRBV12-3 or TRBV12-4; perhaps TRBD1 as D (5 bases). The CDR3 runs to 13 residues. V was shortened by 1 base and J by 8 bases, with 11 bases between the two germline ends. CDR3 DNA: TGTGCCAGCAGTTTAGGCGGGACCGTAGGCTACACCTTC. Translation: CASSLGGTVGYTF.

The chain has TRBV18 and TRBJ1-1, with 9 bases that match TRBD1. The ends lost 2 bases at V and 2 bases at J; junction bases unmatched: 3. The germline gives CDR1 KGHSH, CDR2 LQKENI. This CDR3 has 15 residues. The CDR3 nucleotides read TGTGCCAGCTCACCATGGACAGGGGACAACACTGAAGCTTTCTTT. Translation: CASSPWTGDNTEAFF.

This clonotype was found a few times. The chain is built from TRBV5-1 and TRBJ1-1; weak D call: TRBD1 (5 bases). The CDR3 spans 15 residues. With 0 bases removed from V and 4 bases from J, the gap between germline ends came to 13 bases. Germline V CDR1 and CDR2: SGHRS, YFSETQ. The CDR3 loop reads CASSLASGGATEAFF. CDR3 bases: TGCGCCAGCAGCTTGGCCAGTGGAGGGGCCACTGAAGCTTTCTTT. The complete variable domain, with remaining parts taken from reference TRBV5-1 and TRBJ1-1, reads KAGVTQTPRYLIKTRGQQVTLSCSPISGHRSVSWYQQTPGQGLQFLFEYFSETQRNKGNFPGRFSGRQFSNSRSEMNVSTLELGDSALYLCASSLASGGATEAFFGQGTRLTVV.

The sample holds many counts of this clonotype. V usage is TRBV12-3 or TRBV12-4 and J usage is TRBJ2-2; TRBD1 aligns across 9 bases. With 3 bases clipped from V and 8 bases from J, the junction kept 10 bases outside the gene matches. There are 16 residues in the CDR3. CDR3 loop: CASSFLGQGPGGELFF. The CDR3 DNA sequence: TGTGCCAGCAGTTTTCTGGGACAGGGCCCTGGGGGGGAGCTGTTTTTT.

The table lists this clonotype with many counts. The chain links TRBV28 to TRBJ1-1; no clear D. Germline-derived CDR1 and CDR2 are MDHEN and SYDVKM. The CDR3 is 15 amino acids. V was shortened by 3 bases and J by 4 bases, with 15 bases between the two germline ends. The CDR3 here is CASSLVVGGSTEAFF. The CDR3 DNA reads as TGTGCCAGCAGTTTGGTGGTAGGAGGGTCCACTGAAGCTTTCTTT. Full variable domain (outside the CDR3, taken from reference TRBV28 and TRBJ1-1): DVKVTQSSRYLVKRTGEKVFLECVQDMDHENMFWYRQDPGLGLRLIYFSYDVKMKEKGDIPEGYSVSREKKERFSLILESASTNQTSMYLCASSLVVGGSTEAFFGQGTRLTVV.

The V call is TRBV6-1, the J call TRBJ1-6, with 10 bases identical to TRBD1. The CDR3 loop spans 16 amino acids. Losses at the gene ends were 6 bases for V and 7 bases for J; bases not matched to a gene: 9. The V gene's germline CDR1 is MNHNS and CDR2 SASEGT. The CDR3 protein is CASSTHRTGGNSPLHF. Written as DNA, the CDR3 is TGTGCCAGCAGCACCCACCGGACAGGGGGAAATTCACCCCTCCACTTT.

The sample holds many counts of this clonotype. The chain couples TRBV29-1 to TRBJ1-1, with unresolved D. Between the trimmed V and J ends, which lost 4 bases and 1 base, there was a span of 7 bases. The CDR3 runs 12 residues. Germline V gene data show CDR1 as SQVTM and CDR2 as ANQGSEA. CDR3 amino acids: CSVGAQNTEAFF. Written as DNA, the CDR3 is TGCAGCGTTGGCGCACAGAACACTGAAGCTTTCTTT.

This clonotype has ten or more counts. This chain links TRBV2 with TRBJ2-4; tentative D call: TRBD1 (6 bases). The V end lost 5 bases, the J end lost 7 bases, and 15 bases lay between the germline ends. The CDR3 sequence is 14 residues long. The germline gives CDR1 SNHLY, CDR2 FYNNEI. CDR3 loop: CASSLTGPRNIQYF. CDR3 bases: TGTGCCAGCAGTTTGACAGGTCCAAGGAACATTCAGTACTTC. The variable domain in full, with the rest retrieved from reference TRBV2 and TRBJ2-4, is EPEVTQTPSHQVTQMGQEVILRCVPISNHLYFYWYRQILGQKVEFLVSFYNNEISEKSEIFDDQFSVERPDGSNFTLKIRSTKLEDSAMYFCASSLTGPRNIQYFGAGTRLSVL.

This clonotype was counted a few times. V and J are TRBV7-2 and TRBJ2-3; D possibly corresponds to TRBD2 (5 bases). V dropped 2 bases and J dropped 7 bases, with 28 bases sitting between them. The CDR3 length is 19 residues. In germline, CDR1 is SGHTA, CDR2 FQGNSA. The CDR3 here is CASSLPPGRSRDPENTQYF. Here the CDR3 DNA reads TGTGCCAGCAGCTTACCCCCCGGACGGAGTCGGGATCCGGAAAATACGCAGTATTTT.

This clonotype was seen more than once but under ten times. The chain couples TRBV20-1 to TRBJ1-5, with 8 bases matching TRBD1. Per germline, CDR1 DFQATT and CDR2 SNEGSKA (reference sequence). This CDR3 comprises 13 residues. The J segment lost 2 bases and the V segment lost 6 bases, leaving 3 bases of the junction unmatched. The CDR3 coding sequence is TGCAGTGCGGGACAGGACGGCAATCAGCCCCAGCATTTT. It encodes CSAGQDGNQPQHF.

Regarding this clonotype: Its ends do not fully match the called genes, so a read error is possible. V gene TRBV3-1 combines with J gene TRBJ1-4; the D is unclear. The CDR3 has 15 residues. Germline-derived CDR1 and CDR2 are LGHDT and YNNKEL (reference sequence). CDR3 bases: TGTGCCAGCAACCAAGATGGGAGGGTATTCGAAAAACTGTTTTTT. It specifies CASNQDGRVFEKLFF.

This clonotype was observed a handful of times. This chain connects TRBV20-1 to TRBJ2-3, with 7 bases lining up with TRBD1. The ends lost 5 bases at V and 1 base at J; junction bases unmatched: 6. Germline assignment: CDR1 DFQATT and CDR2 SNEGSKA (reference sequence). The CDR3 is 14 residues long. CDR3 sequence reads: CSALRTGRTDTQYF. The CDR3 nucleotides read TGCAGTGCTCTTCGGACAGGCCGCACAGATACGCAGTATTTT.

Ten or more counts support this clonotype. The gene calls are TRBV6-2 or TRBV6-3 and TRBJ2-3, with D perhaps matching TRBD2 (6 bases). Per the germline V gene, CDR1 is MNHEY and CDR2 is SVGEGT. The CDR3 totals 15 residues. Trimming cost V 6 bases and J 3 bases, with 16 bases left between them. CDR3 in DNA: TGTGCCAGCAGCCGTGGAGGGGCCGGTACAGATACGCAGTATTTT. This translates into CASSRGGAGTDTQYF.

Here the CDR3 DNA reads TGTGCCAGCAGTTTATCCGATAGTGGAAGGTTTTTT. Translating gives CASSLSDSGRFF. The chain links TRBV12-3 or TRBV12-4 to TRBJ1-4; D gene ambiguous. Trimming cost V 2 bases and J 16 bases, with 14 bases left between them. The CDR3 length is 12 residues.

This clonotype was counted ten times or more. The chain carries TRBV5-1 and TRBJ1-1; 7 bases fit TRBD1. This CDR3 comprises 14 residues. Germline values: CDR1 SGHRS, CDR2 YFSETQ. J lost 11 bases, V lost 3 bases, and 13 bases had no gene match. As DNA, the CDR3 is TGCGCCAGCAGCTCCCCGGGACAGCCCTCGGAGGCTTTCTTT. Protein: CASSSPGQPSEAFF.

The chain has TRBV6-5 and TRBJ2-3; D perhaps matches TRBD1 (6 bases). V shed 4 bases and J shed 4 bases, with 12 bases lying between them. Germline lookup yields CDR1 MNHEY and CDR2 SVGAGI. CDR3 size: 14 residues. The DNA of the CDR3 is TGTGCCAGCAGTTCGAAGGGGGAAGCAGATACGCAGTATTTT. Its protein product is CASSSKGEADTQYF.

The V gene is TRBV4-3, the J gene TRBJ2-5; 9 bases are a match to TRBD2. CDR3 length: 16 residues. Trimming cost V 1 base and J 2 bases; bases outside gene matches: 5. CDR1 is LGHNA and CDR2 is YSLEER in the germline V gene. CDR3 amino acids: CASSQVSSGEQETQYF. The CDR3 DNA is TGCGCCAGCAGCCAAGTCTCTAGCGGGGAACAAGAGACCCAGTACTTC.